This TCR beta chain is drawn from a study of blood T cell repertoires in COVID-19. About the study: Sites across the United States, Italy and Spain contributed samples from acute and convalescent COVID-19.

This CDR3 has 15 amino acids. The study recruited people aged about 18 to 90 years across approximately 24 US areas. Authors' processing steps: Reference gene primer amplification in the assay estimated nucleated cell counts. Using immunoSEQ multiplex PCR, the repertoire was profiled, and TCRdb retains in-frame clones only, with some absent. V, J and clone size reflect that table, while D and trimming were determined from the DNA. The sample has over 250,000 clones, around 89% seen once; the top ten hold approximately 9%. The clonotype comes from a man aged 35-49 years who had recovered from COVID-19. The chain is built from TRBV21-1 and TRBJ1-2; the table's D call, TRBD1, has no DNA check behind it. TRBV21-1 is flagged as a pseudogene. Sequencing was done on a sample of PBMCs or T cells enriched from blood (not recorded which). The CDR3 spells CASSKGTGLHYGYTF. The CDR3 region has the DNA TGTGCCAGCAGCAAAGGGACAGGGCTTCACTATGGCTACACCTTC.